This T cell receptor (beta chain) was obtained from a study of CD8 T cells in Susac syndrome. Isolation of CD8+ and CD4+ T cells was performed negatively, whereas enrichment of TEMRA cells was done by FACS. Study results and limitations: In TEMRA cells and active patients, CD8+ clonal expansion in Susac reached its peak. In total CD8+ repertoires, roughly 17 Susac-specific public clones were detected, and CD8+ TEMRA repertoires contained roughly five.

Reverse transcription of roughly 0.45 to 1 ug RNA used random hexamers. TCRdb re-called the immunoSEQ multiplex PCR reads through MiXCR, storing one row per CDR3 protein. The repertoire holds about 140,000 distinct CDR3 sequences, with roughly 94% as singletons. The germline V gene encodes CDR1 MGHRA and CDR2 YSYEKL. CDR3 length equals 17 residues. Trimming removed 3 bases at V and 5 bases at J, with 23 bases between. Concerning this clonotype itself: Antigen specificity is unknown.

The TCR comes from a human donor with Susac syndrome. Sample: CD8+ T cells from PBMCs. The chain combines TRBV4-1 with TRBJ2-7, with D possibly being TRBD1 (6 bases). The CDR3, as DNA: TGCGCCAGCAGCCAGTCCGCCCCGGCCGTGGGACAACACGAGCAGTACTTC. Residues: CASSQSAPAVGQHEQYF.